A selection of T cell receptor beta chains follows, all from one sample in a study of CD8 T cells in ankylosing spondylitis. TCRdb redid the calling of the 5' RACE reads with MiXCR, one entry per CDR3 protein. This sample has approximately 300,000 distinct CDR3 sequences, with less than 9.5% found just once. The source material was blood, either unsorted or a sorted T cell fraction (not recorded which). These receptors came from a male donor with ankylosing spondylitis. The CDR3 runs from the conserved cysteine through the conserved F or W. D genes are given only for firm matches. Expanded clones are given a class, and other clones once, few, many or no size at all.

>TRBJ2-7|TRBV5-1|TRBD2|few
CASSPGGTSRYEQYF
TGCGCCAGCAGCCCTGGAGGGACTAGCAGATACGAGCAGTACTTC
>TRBJ1-5|TRBV27|TRBD1|many
CASRPQGNNQPQHF
TGTGCCAGCAGGCCACAGGGGAACAATCAGCCCCAGCATTTT
>TRBJ1-5|TRBV29-1|NA|NA
CSGRVGNQPQHF
TGCAGCGGTAGAGTTGGCAATCAGCCCCAGCATTTT
>TRBJ2-7|TRBV12-3/TRBV12-4|NA|few
CASSLSPSRYEQYF
TGTGCCAGCAGTTTAAGCCCAAGCCGATACGAGCAGTACTTC
>TRBJ2-7|TRBV10-1|TRBD2|once
CASSVSSGTEQYF
TGCGCCAGCAGTGTGTCTAGCGGGACCGAGCAGTACTTC
>TRBJ2-6|TRBV19|NA|NA
CASSIALRVSGANVLTF
TGTGCCAGTAGTATAGCTCTACGAGTCTCTGGGGCCAACGTCCTGACTTTC
>TRBJ2-5|TRBV7-9|NA|NA
CASSPGTYQETQYF
TGTGCCAGCAGCCCTGGGACATACCAAGAGACCCAGTACTTC
>TRBJ2-7|TRBV27|TRBD2|few
CASSVKRGAYEQYF
TGTGCCAGCAGTGTGAAGCGGGGCGCCTACGAGCAGTACTTC
>TRBJ2-2|TRBV20-1|NA|NA
CSPGKRAVGNTGELFF
TGCAGTCCCGGAAAAAGGGCCGTTGGGAACACCGGGGAGCTGTTTTTT
>TRBJ2-2|TRBV11-1|TRBD1|few
CASSEGQGDTGELFF
TGTGCCAGCAGCGAGGGACAGGGGGACACCGGGGAGCTGTTTTTT
>TRBJ2-5|TRBV29-1|NA|few
CSVGAGYNSLETQYF
TGCAGCGTTGGTGCAGGGTATAATTCCCTTGAGACCCAGTACTTC
>TRBJ1-5|TRBV12-3/TRBV12-4|TRBD1|many
CASSAGGTQPQHF
TGTGCCAGCAGTGCAGGGGGAACGCAGCCCCAGCATTTT
>TRBJ1-2|TRBV24-1|NA|many
CATSDPRIYGYTF
TGTGCCACCAGTGATCCCCGAATCTATGGCTACACCTTC
>TRBJ2-3|TRBV20-1|NA|NA
CSAGGGSLGTDTQYF
TGCAGTGCTGGGGGCGGGAGTTTGGGCACAGATACGCAGTATTTT
>TRBJ2-1|TRBV6-5|TRBD2|few
CASSYSLLAGVSHEQFF
TGTGCCAGCAGTTACTCACTACTAGCGGGAGTCTCTCATGAGCAGTTCTTC
>TRBJ2-5|TRBV28|NA|NA
CASGTRQGGTETQYF
TGTGCCAGCGGAACTAGACAGGGAGGGACAGAGACCCAGTACTTC
>TRBJ1-2|TRBV14|NA|few
CASSHQTGNYGYTF
TGTGCCAGCAGCCACCAAACAGGAAACTATGGCTACACCTTC
>TRBJ2-3|TRBV29-1|NA|many
CSVERVGTDTQYF
TGCAGCGTTGAGAGGGTGGGCACAGATACGCAGTATTTT
>TRBJ2-7|TRBV25-1|TRBD1|many
CASRKTGSYEQYF
TGTGCCAGCAGAAAGACAGGGTCCTACGAGCAGTACTTC
>TRBJ2-7|TRBV28|NA|NA
CASSPPTGRSSYEQYF
TGTGCCAGCAGTCCTCCCACTGGTCGGAGCTCCTACGAGCAGTACTTC
>TRBJ2-1|TRBV28|NA|few
CASSLNREVVAFF
TGTGCCAGCAGTTTAAATAGGGAGGTGGTCGCGTTCTTC
>TRBJ2-2|TRBV15|NA|NA
CATSRNLAPNTGELFF
TGTGCCACCAGCAGGAACCTAGCCCCGAACACCGGGGAGCTGTTTTTT
>TRBJ2-7|TRBV6-2/TRBV6-3|NA|many
CASSFQASYEQYF
TGTGCCAGCAGTTTCCAGGCTTCCTACGAGCAGTACTTC
>TRBJ2-1|TRBV29-1|TRBD1|few
CSVSPTGYYNEQFF
TGCAGCGTTTCGCCGACAGGGTACTACAATGAGCAGTTCTTC
>TRBJ2-7|TRBV5-1|NA|NA
CASSLPGGAEYF
TGCGCCAGCAGCTTGCCTGGGGGAGCGGAGTACTTC
>TRBJ1-4|TRBV4-1|TRBD1|NA
CASSQDRQGVKLFF
TGCGCCAGCAGCCAAGATCGACAGGGGGTAAAACTGTTTTTT
>TRBJ2-2|TRBV7-2|NA|many
CASSLSWSGELFF
TGTGCCAGCAGCCTTTCTTGGTCCGGGGAGCTGTTTTTT
>TRBJ2-7|TRBV27|TRBD2|NA
CATLSGNGYEQYF
TGTGCCACTCTTAGCGGGAATGGATACGAGCAGTACTTC
>TRBJ1-4|TRBV11-2|TRBD1|NA
CASSFTPGQALNEKLFF
TGTGCCAGCAGTTTTACCCCGGGACAGGCCCTTAATGAAAAACTGTTTTTT
>TRBJ1-3|TRBV5-1|NA|many
CASSSDGTSSGNTIYF
TGCGCCAGCAGCTCCGACGGTACGAGCTCTGGAAACACCATATATTTT
>TRBJ1-2|TRBV10-3|NA|NA
CAISAREVYGYTF
TGTGCCATCAGTGCTCGAGAAGTCTATGGCTACACCTTC
>TRBJ2-7|TRBV6-1|TRBD2|few
CASRLAGDNEQYF
TGTGCCAGCAGACTAGCGGGAGACAACGAGCAGTACTTC
>TRBJ2-1|TRBV29-1|TRBD1|few
CSAEPGQGNEQFF
TGCAGCGCCGAACCAGGACAGGGGAATGAGCAGTTCTTC
>TRBJ2-5|TRBV3-1|NA|many
CASSQGTVQETQYF
TGTGCCAGCAGCCAAGGGACAGTCCAAGAGACCCAGTACTTC
>TRBJ1-5|TRBV9|NA|NA
CASGRSGVNQPQHF
TGTGCCAGCGGCCGATCCGGAGTCAATCAGCCCCAGCATTTT
>TRBJ2-5|TRBV5-1|NA|NA
CASSLVVTQETQYF
TGCGCCAGCAGCTTGGTGGTAACCCAAGAGACCCAGTACTTC
>TRBJ2-2|TRBV4-1|NA|many
CASSQDRSGELFF
TGCGCCAGCAGCCAAGATCGTTCCGGGGAGCTGTTTTTT
>TRBJ1-5|TRBV20-1|NA|NA
CSAEYGWGNQPQHF
TGCAGTGCTGAGTACGGTTGGGGCAATCAGCCCCAGCATTTT
>TRBJ2-5|TRBV12-3/TRBV12-4|TRBD2|NA
CASSLALSGGQETQYF
TGTGCCAGCAGTTTAGCGTTATCGGGGGGCCAAGAGACCCAGTACTTC
>TRBJ1-4|TRBV5-1|NA|many
CASSLDSGTNEKLFF
TGCGCCAGCAGCTTGGACAGCGGAACTAATGAAAAACTGTTTTTT
>TRBJ2-5|TRBV28|TRBD2|NA
CASSLASGSLGTQYF
TGTGCCAGCAGCTTGGCCAGCGGGAGTCTGGGGACCCAGTACTTC
>TRBJ2-5|TRBV29-1|NA|NA
CSVGERGGLEETQYF
TGCAGCGTTGGAGAACGTGGGGGTTTGGAAGAGACCCAGTACTTC
>TRBJ2-5|TRBV9|TRBD2|few
CASSVETSGSRETQYF
TGTGCCAGCAGCGTAGAAACTAGCGGGAGCAGAGAGACCCAGTACTTC
>TRBJ2-7|TRBV27|NA|few
CASSLSPHRSSYEQYF
TGTGCCAGCAGTTTATCCCCTCATAGGAGCTCCTACGAGCAGTACTTC
>TRBJ1-6|TRBV14|TRBD1|few
CASLLPPTPGFGTAYNSPLHF
TGTGCCAGCCTGCTCCCTCCAACCCCCGGCTTCGGGACAGCTTATAATTCACCCCTCCACTTT
>TRBJ2-1|TRBV5-6|NA|few
CASSLDRDLENEQFF
TGTGCCAGCAGCTTAGACAGGGACTTGGAGAATGAGCAGTTCTTC